This TCR beta chain stems from a study of T-cell reconstitution after alpha-beta-depleted transplantation in children. Overall study findings and caveats: Diversity and T-cell counts at one year after transplant derived mostly from new T cells. Alpha-beta T cells about two months after transplant reportedly derived from several hundred expanded graft clones.

Construction of the TCRbeta library involved unique molecular identifiers. TCRdb ran MiXCR on the PCR reads and lists one entry per CDR3 protein. This table has a few hundred thousand distinct CDR3 sequences, around a tenth appearing once. Looked up from germline, CDR1 is SGHAT and CDR2 is FQNNGV. Between the trimmed V and J ends, which lost 5 bases and 2 bases, there was a span of 10 bases. The CDR3 totals 13 residues. This clonotype was seen repeatedly, ten times or more. Its matching antigen is unknown. The sample was PBMCs, taken before TCRalphabeta/CD19-depleted stem cell transplant. The receptor was derived from a boy in the first two years of life with acute myeloid leukemia, due to receive a stem cell transplant. V gene TRBV11-2 combines with J gene TRBJ2-7; no clear D. CDR3 coding DNA: TGTGCCAGCAGCGTAACTGGAACCTACGAGCAGTACTTC. Translation gives CASSVTGTYEQYF.